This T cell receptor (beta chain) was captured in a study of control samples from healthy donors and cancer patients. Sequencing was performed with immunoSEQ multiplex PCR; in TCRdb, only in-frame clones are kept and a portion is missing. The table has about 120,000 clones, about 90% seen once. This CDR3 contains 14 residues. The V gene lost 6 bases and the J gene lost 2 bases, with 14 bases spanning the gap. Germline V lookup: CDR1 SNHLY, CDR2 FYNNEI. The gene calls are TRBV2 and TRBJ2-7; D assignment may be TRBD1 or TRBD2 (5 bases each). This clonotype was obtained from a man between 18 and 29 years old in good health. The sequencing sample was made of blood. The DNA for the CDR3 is TGTGCCAGCAGGGCCGGGACCCAAACCTACGAGCAGTACTTC. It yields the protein CASRAGTQTYEQYF.